The TCR beta chain described here comes from a study of beta chain features in type 1 diabetes. Once sorted, every population was more than 98% pure. This clone has more than one count but fewer than ten. This CDR3 is also generated by other DNA sequences in the sample. CDR1 is SGHRS and CDR2 is YFSETQ in the germline V gene. Between the trimmed V and J ends, which lost 2 bases and 1 base, there was a span of 4 bases. This CDR3 is built from 12 residues. Reverse transcribing all isolated RNA meant expressed TCRB transcripts were sequenced. Clones were sequenced by immunoSEQ multiplex PCR, and TCRdb holds only the in-frame ones, with some missing. The table has around 340,000 clones, around a fifth seen once.

This clonotype was obtained from a woman between 18 and 29 years old in good health. The sequenced material came from naive CD4+ T cells from blood. The rearrangement joins TRBV5-1 to TRBJ2-7; D ambiguous. This CDR3 is CASSFSSYEQYF. The CDR3 region has the DNA TGCGCCAGCAGCTTTTCATCCTACGAGCAGTACTTC.